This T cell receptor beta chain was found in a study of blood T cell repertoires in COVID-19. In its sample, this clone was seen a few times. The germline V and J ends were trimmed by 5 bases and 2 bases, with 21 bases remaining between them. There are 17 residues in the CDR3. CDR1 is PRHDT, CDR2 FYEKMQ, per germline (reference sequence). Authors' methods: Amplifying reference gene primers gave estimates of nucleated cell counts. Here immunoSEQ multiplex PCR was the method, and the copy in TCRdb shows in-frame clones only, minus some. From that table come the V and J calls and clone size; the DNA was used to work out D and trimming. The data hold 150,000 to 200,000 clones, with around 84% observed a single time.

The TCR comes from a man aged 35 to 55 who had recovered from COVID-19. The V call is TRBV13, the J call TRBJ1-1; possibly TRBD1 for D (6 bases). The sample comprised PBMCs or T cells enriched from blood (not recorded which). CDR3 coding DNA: TGTGCCAGCAGCCCCAGGGGCGAGGGGGGGTTCAACACTGAAGCTTTCTTT. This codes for CASSPRGEGGFNTEAFF.